The next 28 T cell receptor beta chains were all read from a single sample in a study of T cell repertoires in cytomegalovirus infection. TCRdb called the reads again in MiXCR, with one record for every CDR3 protein. The sample carries about 330,000 distinct CDR3 sequences, 8% to 9.5% recorded once. Sample: PBMCs. These receptors originate from a human donor in good health (CMV status not recorded). Some clones in this sample may be carry-over from other donors' samples.

This clonotype has a count of ten or more. This chain uses TRBV20-1 with TRBJ1-6, with D unresolved. Trimming took 0 bases from V and 0 from J, leaving 18 bases between them. Germline-derived CDR1 and CDR2 are DFQATT and SNEGSKA (reference sequence). The CDR3 consists of 19 residues. CDR3 in amino acids: CSARDNRERMSSYNSPLHF. The CDR3, as DNA: TGCAGTGCTAGAGATAATCGGGAACGGATGAGCTCCTATAATTCACCCCTCCACTTT.

This clonotype was detected ten times or more. V and J are TRBV7-8 and TRBJ2-5; TRBD2 matches 7 bases. The germline gives CDR1 SGHVS, CDR2 FQNEAQ. With V trimmed by 8 bases and J by 4 bases, 7 bases remained unmatched. There are 13 residues in the CDR3. The CDR3 sequence is CASLTGRVETQYF. The DNA of the CDR3 is TGTGCCAGCTTGACGGGGAGGGTAGAGACCCAGTACTTC.

Sample share makes this clonotype medium-sized. This CDR3 is CASSLSGGKNTEAFF. The DNA for the CDR3 is TGTGCCAGCAGCCTCTCAGGGGGCAAGAACACTGAAGCTTTCTTT. V gene TRBV7-9 combines with J gene TRBJ1-1; 8 bases fit TRBD1. Germline V gene lookup returns CDR1 SEHNR and CDR2 FQNEAQ (reference sequence). There are 15 residues in the CDR3. After removal of 5 bases from V and 1 base from J, the junction contained 6 bases not matched to a gene.

This clonotype has a count of ten or more. V usage is TRBV7-2 and J usage is TRBJ2-2; 11 bases line up with TRBD2. Germline CDR1 reads SGHTA; CDR2 reads FQGNSA. The CDR3 is 17 residues long. Germline trimming cut 3 bases from V and 6 bases from J; bases unmatched to any gene: 9. The DNA for the CDR3 is TGTGCCAGCAGCTTGACCACTAGCGGGAGTCTTTCCGGGGAGCTGTTTTTT. As protein: CASSLTTSGSLSGELFF.

In this sample, this clonotype turned up a few times. The chain uses TRBV27 and TRBJ1-1; D might be TRBD1 (6 bases). Between the trimmed V and J ends, which lost 6 bases and 4 bases, there was a span of 15 bases. Per the germline V gene, CDR1 is MNHEY and CDR2 is SMNVEV (reference sequence). The CDR3 runs to 14 residues. DNA of the CDR3: TGTGCCAGCAGCGGGGCAGGGGCGAGCACTGAAGCTTTCTTT. Its protein product is CASSGAGASTEAFF.

This clonotype was found a few times. The V gene is TRBV11-2, the J gene TRBJ1-2; TRBD1 might be the D (6 bases). This CDR3 contains 15 residues. CDR1 is SGHAT, CDR2 FQNNGV, per germline. V lost 7 bases and J lost 3, with 18 bases in between. This CDR3 reads CASTGYRDTDYGYTF. CDR3 nucleotide sequence: TGTGCCAGCACAGGGTATAGGGACACTGACTATGGCTACACCTTC. Full variable domain (remainder filled in from reference TRBV11-2 and TRBJ1-2): EAGVAQSPRYKIIEKRQSVAFWCNPISGHATLYWYQQILGQGPKLLIQFQNNGVVDDSQLPKDRFSAERLKGVDSTLKIQPAKLEDSAVYLCASTGYRDTDYGYTFGSGTRLTVV.

Many counts were recorded for this clonotype. The V and J genes are TRBV7-2 and TRBJ1-2; D is uncertain. Germline-derived CDR1 and CDR2 are SGHTA and FQGNSA. V lost 1 base, J lost 1 base, and 10 bases lay in between. The CDR3 contains 15 residues. Here the CDR3 DNA reads TGTGCCAGCAGCTTAGAGCGGGGTAGTAACTATGGCTACACCTTC. Translating it yields CASSLERGSNYGYTF.

This clonotype has more than one count but fewer than ten. V gene TRBV6-2 or TRBV6-3 combines with J gene TRBJ2-7; possible D gene TRBD1, 6 bases. The CDR3 is made up of 12 amino acids. CDR1 and CDR2 (germline): MNHEY, SVGEGT. V lost 6 bases to trimming and J lost 3 bases, with 9 bases between them. CDR3 in DNA: TGTGCCAGCAGCTGGACAGTCTACGAGCAGTACTTC. Its translation is CASSWTVYEQYF.

This clonotype has ten or more counts. J is TRBJ2-7 and V is TRBV6-2 or TRBV6-3, with unresolved D. V shed 1 base and J shed 2 bases, with 3 bases lying between them. The CDR3 consists of 12 residues. Germline CDR1 and CDR2: MNHEY and SVGEGT. The DNA of the CDR3 is TGTGCCAGCAGTTACTACACCTACGAGCAGTACTTC. Its translation: CASSYYTYEQYF.

The CDR3 region is CASSIDILAGVPGELFF. The DNA of the CDR3 is TGTGCCAGTAGTATAGATATACTAGCGGGAGTACCCGGGGAGCTGTTTTTT. The V call is TRBV19, the J call TRBJ2-2; 11 positions match TRBD2. V lost 0 bases, J lost 6 bases, and 6 bases stayed unmatched. CDR1 and CDR2 from the germline V gene are LNHDA and SQIVND (reference sequence). The CDR3 is 17 residues long. Combining the CDR3 with reference TRBV19 and TRBJ2-2 gives the whole variable domain DGGITQSPKYLFRKEGQNVTLSCEQNLNHDAMYWYRQDPGQGLRLIYYSQIVNDFQKGDIAEGYSVSREKKESFPLTVTSAQKNPTAFYLCASSIDILAGVPGELFFGEGSRLTVL.

In its sample, this clonotype was seen a few times. The rearrangement links TRBV25-1 to TRBJ1-2; TRBD1 might be the D (6 bases). The CDR3 contains 17 residues. The germline V and J ends were trimmed by 5 bases and 4 bases, with 23 bases remaining between them. The germline V gene encodes CDR1 MGHDK and CDR2 SYGVNS. The CDR3 loop reads CASSPHSQGSGLYGYTF. CDR3 DNA: TGTGCCAGCAGTCCTCACTCTCAGGGGTCGGGGCTCTATGGCTACACCTTC.

In its sample, this clonotype was seen a few times. V usage is TRBV12-3 or TRBV12-4 and J usage is TRBJ2-5; D tentatively fits TRBD1 or TRBD2 (6 bases each). The CDR3 length is 13 residues. The ends were cut back, 7 bases at V and 11 bases at J, with 20 bases in the middle. In nucleotides, the CDR3 is TGTGCCAGCACTTACGCGAGGGGGGACCAGCAGTACTTC. Translated: CASTYARGDQQYF.

This clonotype was observed at least ten times. The chain is built from TRBV4-3 and TRBJ2-1, with TRBD1 matching 12 bases. Germline trimming cut 4 bases from V and 8 bases from J; bases unmatched to any gene: 6. The CDR3 covers 15 residues. Germline CDR1 reads LGHNA; CDR2 reads YSLEER. The CDR3 DNA sequence: TGCGCCAGCAGCCGAGGGACAGGGGGCAGGCATGAGCAGTTCTTC. Amino acids: CASSRGTGGRHEQFF.

The chain carries TRBV28 and TRBJ2-2; TRBD2 agrees at 7 bases. The germline V gene encodes CDR1 MDHEN and CDR2 SYDVKM. J lost 4 bases, V lost 6 bases, and 14 bases had no gene match. The CDR3 spans 17 residues. CDR3 region: CASRELWREPSTGELFF. The CDR3 DNA follows: TGTGCCAGCAGGGAACTGTGGCGGGAGCCCTCCACCGGGGAGCTGTTTTTT.

Many counts were recorded for this clonotype. The gene calls are TRBV19 and TRBJ2-2; 9 nucleotides agree with TRBD1. Per the germline V gene, CDR1 is LNHDA and CDR2 is SQIVND (reference sequence). This CDR3 is 15 amino acids long. The V and J ends lost 6 bases and 8 bases, in that order; junction bases with no gene match: 10. CDR3 residues: CASSTGTGKLGELFF. The CDR3 DNA follows: TGTGCCAGTAGCACCGGGACAGGGAAGTTAGGGGAGCTGTTTTTT. Full variable domain (rest looked up from reference TRBV19 and TRBJ2-2): DGGITQSPKYLFRKEGQNVTLSCEQNLNHDAMYWYRQDPGQGLRLIYYSQIVNDFQKGDIAEGYSVSREKKESFPLTVTSAQKNPTAFYLCASSTGTGKLGELFFGEGSRLTVL.

The chain combines TRBV20-1 with TRBJ1-5; 9 bases are shared with TRBD1. The CDR3 totals 14 residues. The V gene's germline CDR1 is DFQATT and CDR2 SNEGSKA (reference sequence). The junction had 4 bases not matched to a gene; V was cut back by 1 base and J by 6 bases. CDR3 protein: CSARVTGGTQPQHF. CDR3 DNA: TGCAGTGCTAGAGTCACAGGGGGCACTCAGCCCCAGCATTTT.

In this sample, this clonotype turned up a few times. This chain connects TRBV9 to TRBJ2-1; 10 bases align to TRBD2. After removal of 10 bases from V and 7 bases from J, the junction contained 11 bases not matched to a gene. Looked up from germline, CDR1 is SGDLS and CDR2 is YYNGEE. The CDR3 sequence is 14 residues long. CDR3 nucleotide sequence: TGTGCCGTAAGCGCTAGCGGGAGTGGGAATGAGCAGTTCTTC. As protein: CAVSASGSGNEQFF.

This clonotype appeared many times. The genes are TRBV6-1 and TRBJ2-3; TRBD1 agrees at 8 bases. V dropped 6 bases and J dropped 4; count of bases not matched to a gene: 12. The CDR3 is 16 amino acids. CDR1 is MNHNS and CDR2 is SASEGT in the germline V gene. CDR3 nucleotide sequence: TGTGCCAGCAGCCTTAGACAGGGACAGGAGGCAGATACGCAGTATTTT. Translating it yields CASSLRQGQEADTQYF.

This clonotype was observed at least ten times. The J gene is TRBJ1-3, the V gene TRBV7-2; no reliable D call. CDR1 SGHTA and CDR2 FQGNSA come from the germline V gene. This CDR3 contains 14 residues. The V end was cut by 5 bases, the J end by 0 bases, with 8 bases between. CDR3 residues: CASSAAASGNTIYF. In DNA form, the CDR3 reads TGTGCCAGCAGCGCCGCCGCCTCTGGAAACACCATATATTTT.

The chain employs TRBV27 and TRBJ2-5, with 9 bases matching TRBD2. The CDR3 runs to 16 residues. Trimming cost V 2 bases and J 6 bases; bases outside gene matches: 10. CDR1 is MNHEY, CDR2 SMNVEV, per germline (reference sequence). DNA for the CDR3: TGTGCCAGCAGTTTACGAGTTAGCGGGAGCGTGCAGACCCAGTACTTC. Its translation: CASSLRVSGSVQTQYF.

This clonotype showed up many times. The CDR3 loop reads CASSRGTGLYEQYF. CDR3 in DNA: TGTGCCAGCAGTCGGGGGACCGGATTGTACGAGCAGTACTTC. This chain joins TRBV12-3 or TRBV12-4 and TRBJ2-7, with D possibly TRBD2 on 6 matching bases. The V end lost 5 bases, the J end lost 4 bases, and 15 bases lay between the germline ends. The CDR3 has 14 residues.

This clonotype was seen at least ten times. The rearrangement links TRBV6-2 or TRBV6-3 to TRBJ1-2; no reliable D call. The germline gives CDR1 MNHEY, CDR2 SVGEGT. The CDR3 is 14 residues long. V was shortened by 2 bases and J by 4 bases, with 11 bases between the two germline ends. The CDR3 nucleotides read TGTGCCAGCAGTTACGGTCTCCCGGGCTATGGCTACACCTTC. As protein: CASSYGLPGYGYTF.

This clonotype has at least ten counts. This may arise from a read error, as a much more abundant clone is one base away. V gene TRBV7-9 combines with J gene TRBJ2-6; D gene unclear. The V gene's germline CDR1 is SEHNR and CDR2 FQNEAQ (reference sequence). CDR3 length equals 13 residues. With 5 bases removed from V and 0 bases from J, the gap between germline ends came to 2 bases. The CDR3 nucleotides are TGTGCCAGCAGCATCTCTGGGGCCAACGTCCTGACTTTC. It codes for CASSISGANVLTF.

This chain uses TRBV4-2 with TRBJ1-1; no clear D. Germline V lookup: CDR1 LGHNA, CDR2 YNFKEQ. The CDR3 is made up of 13 amino acids. Between the trimmed V and J ends, which lost 2 bases and 5 bases, there was a span of 9 bases. The CDR3 region is CASSQSPGTEAFF. CDR3 bases: TGTGCCAGCAGCCAAAGTCCGGGTACTGAAGCTTTCTTT.

The rearrangement joins TRBV5-6 to TRBJ1-4, with a possible D match to TRBD1 (6 bases). Per germline, CDR1 SGHDT and CDR2 YYEEEE. The V end was cut by 3 bases, the J end by 4 bases, with 19 bases between. The CDR3 is 17 amino acids. Written as DNA, the CDR3 is TGTGCCAGCAGCTCGTATTACAGGGTAGGGGATAATGAAAAACTGTTTTTT. It is translated as CASSSYYRVGDNEKLFF.

This clonotype was counted many times. The genes are TRBV7-2 and TRBJ1-2; TRBD1 aligns across 8 bases. After removal of 5 bases from V and 0 bases from J, the junction contained 14 bases not matched to a gene. This CDR3 region has 18 residues. Looked up from germline, CDR1 is SGHTA and CDR2 is FQGNSA. CDR3 sequence: CASSQPGTGGLPNYGYTF. The CDR3 region has the DNA TGTGCCAGCAGCCAACCTGGGACAGGCGGGTTACCTAACTATGGCTACACCTTC.

This clonotype was picked up many times. The chain combines TRBV7-2 with TRBJ2-3; weak D call: TRBD1 (5 bases). The V end was cut by 0 bases, the J end by 0 bases, with 7 bases between. Germline loops: CDR1 SGHTA, CDR2 FQGNSA. CDR3 length equals 15 residues. CDR3 loop: CASSLARGSTDTQYF. The CDR3 DNA sequence: TGTGCCAGCAGCTTAGCTAGGGGTAGCACAGATACGCAGTATTTT. Full variable domain (remainder filled in from reference TRBV7-2 and TRBJ2-3): GAGVSQSPSNKVTEKGKDVELRCDPISGHTALYWYRQSLGQGLEFLIYFQGNSAPDKSGLPSDRFSAERTGGSVSTLTIQRTQQEDSAVYLCASSLARGSTDTQYFGPGTRLTVL.

This clonotype has just a few counts. The chain joins TRBV14 to TRBJ2-5; D is uncertain. This CDR3 contains 12 residues. CDR1 SGHDN and CDR2 FVKESK come from the germline V gene. V was shortened by 1 base and J by 7 bases, with 7 bases between the two germline ends. The CDR3: CASSQAPRTQYF. The DNA of the CDR3 is TGTGCCAGCAGCCAAGCCCCCCGGACCCAGTACTTC.